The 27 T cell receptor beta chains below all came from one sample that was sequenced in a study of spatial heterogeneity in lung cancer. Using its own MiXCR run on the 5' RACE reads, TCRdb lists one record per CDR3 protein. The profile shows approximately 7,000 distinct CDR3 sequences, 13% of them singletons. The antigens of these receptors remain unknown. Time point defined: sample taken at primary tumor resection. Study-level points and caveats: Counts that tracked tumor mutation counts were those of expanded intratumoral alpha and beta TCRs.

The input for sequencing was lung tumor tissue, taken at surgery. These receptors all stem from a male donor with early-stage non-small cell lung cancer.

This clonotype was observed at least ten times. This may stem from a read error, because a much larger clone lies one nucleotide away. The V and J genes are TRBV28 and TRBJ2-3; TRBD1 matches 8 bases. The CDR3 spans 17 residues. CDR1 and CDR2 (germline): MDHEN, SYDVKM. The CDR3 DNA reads TGTGCCAACAGTTCTTTCCAGGACAGGGTCTTATACGATACGCAGTATTTT. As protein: CANSSFQDRVLYDTQYF.

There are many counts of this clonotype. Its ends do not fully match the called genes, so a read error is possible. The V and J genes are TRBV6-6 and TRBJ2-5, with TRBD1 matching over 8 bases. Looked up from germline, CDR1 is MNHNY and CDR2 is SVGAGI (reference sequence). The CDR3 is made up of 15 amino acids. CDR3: CASSYSRDRRETQYF. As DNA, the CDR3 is TGTGCCAGCAGCTACTCCAGGGACAGGCGGGAGACCCAGTACTTC.

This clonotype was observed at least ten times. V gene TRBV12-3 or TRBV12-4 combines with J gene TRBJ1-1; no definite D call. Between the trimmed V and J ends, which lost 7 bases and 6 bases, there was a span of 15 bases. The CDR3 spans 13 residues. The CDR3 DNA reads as TGTGCCAGCACTCCTAGGGCAGGTCCTGAAGCTTTCTTT. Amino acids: CASTPRAGPEAFF.

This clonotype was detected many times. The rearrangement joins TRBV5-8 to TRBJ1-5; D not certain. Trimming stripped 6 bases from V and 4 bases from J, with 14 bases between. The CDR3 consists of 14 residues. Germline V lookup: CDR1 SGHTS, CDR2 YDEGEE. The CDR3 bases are TGTGCCAGCAACCCTTTGGACCTTAATCAGCCCCAGCATTTT. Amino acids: CASNPLDLNQPQHF.

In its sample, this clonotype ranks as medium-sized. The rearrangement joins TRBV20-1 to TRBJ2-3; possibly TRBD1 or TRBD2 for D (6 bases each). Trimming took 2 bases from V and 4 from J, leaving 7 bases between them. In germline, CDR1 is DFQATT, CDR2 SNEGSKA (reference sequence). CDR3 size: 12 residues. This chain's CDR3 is CSARRGADTQYF. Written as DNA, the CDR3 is TGCAGTGCTAGAAGGGGGGCAGATACGCAGTATTTT.

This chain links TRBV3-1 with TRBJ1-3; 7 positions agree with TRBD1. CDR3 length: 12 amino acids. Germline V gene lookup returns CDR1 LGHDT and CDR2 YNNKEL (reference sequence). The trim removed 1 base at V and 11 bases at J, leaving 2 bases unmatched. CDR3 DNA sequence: TGTGCCAGCAGCCAAGTTCAGGGGGCCATATATTTT. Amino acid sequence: CASSQVQGAIYF.

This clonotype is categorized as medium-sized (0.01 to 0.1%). The CDR3: CATNDRTSHYGYTF. The CDR3 bases are TGTGCCACCAACGACAGAACTTCCCACTATGGCTACACCTTC. V and J are TRBV6-2 or TRBV6-3 and TRBJ1-2, with D perhaps matching TRBD1 (5 bases). The CDR3 runs 14 residues. Germline V gene sequence: CDR1 MNHEY, CDR2 SVGEGT. The ends were cut back, 10 bases at V and 3 bases at J, with 18 bases in the middle.

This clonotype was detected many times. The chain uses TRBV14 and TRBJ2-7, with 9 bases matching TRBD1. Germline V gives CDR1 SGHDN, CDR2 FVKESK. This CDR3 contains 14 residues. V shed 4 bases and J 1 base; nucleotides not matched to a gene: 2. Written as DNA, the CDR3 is TGTGCCAGCAGCCTTGGACAGGGGTCCTACGAGCAGTACTTC. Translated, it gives CASSLGQGSYEQYF.

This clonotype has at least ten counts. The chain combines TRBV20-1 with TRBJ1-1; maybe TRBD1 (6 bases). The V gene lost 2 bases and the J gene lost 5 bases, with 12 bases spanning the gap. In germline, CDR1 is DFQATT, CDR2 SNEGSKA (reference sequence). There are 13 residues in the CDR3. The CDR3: CSARRQERTEAFF. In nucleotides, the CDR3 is TGCAGTGCTAGAAGACAGGAAAGGACTGAAGCTTTCTTT.

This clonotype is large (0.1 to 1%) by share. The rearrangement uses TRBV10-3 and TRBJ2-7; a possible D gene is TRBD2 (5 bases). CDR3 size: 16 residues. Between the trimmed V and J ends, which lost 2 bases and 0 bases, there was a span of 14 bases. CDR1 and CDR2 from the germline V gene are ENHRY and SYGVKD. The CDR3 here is CAISETGSGNSYEQYF. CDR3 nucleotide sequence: TGTGCCATCAGTGAGACCGGGTCCGGGAACTCCTACGAGCAGTACTTC.

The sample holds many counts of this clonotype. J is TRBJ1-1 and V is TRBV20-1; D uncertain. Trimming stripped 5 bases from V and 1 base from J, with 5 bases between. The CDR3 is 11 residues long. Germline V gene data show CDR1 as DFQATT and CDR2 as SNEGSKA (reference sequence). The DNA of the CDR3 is TGCAGTGCTCGGTGGAACACTGAAGCTTTCTTT. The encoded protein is CSARWNTEAFF.

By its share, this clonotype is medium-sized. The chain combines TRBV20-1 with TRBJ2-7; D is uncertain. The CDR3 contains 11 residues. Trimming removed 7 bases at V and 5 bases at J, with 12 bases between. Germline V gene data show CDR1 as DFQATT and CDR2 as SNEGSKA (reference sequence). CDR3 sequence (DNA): TGCAGTGGGCTCAATCGCGACGAGCAGTACTTC. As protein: CSGLNRDEQYF.

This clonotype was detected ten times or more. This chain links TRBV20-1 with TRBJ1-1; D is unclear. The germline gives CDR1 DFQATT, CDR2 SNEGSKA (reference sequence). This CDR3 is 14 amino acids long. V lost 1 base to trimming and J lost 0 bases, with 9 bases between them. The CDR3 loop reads CSARVSALNTEAFF. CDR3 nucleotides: TGCAGTGCTAGAGTATCCGCCTTGAACACTGAAGCTTTCTTT.

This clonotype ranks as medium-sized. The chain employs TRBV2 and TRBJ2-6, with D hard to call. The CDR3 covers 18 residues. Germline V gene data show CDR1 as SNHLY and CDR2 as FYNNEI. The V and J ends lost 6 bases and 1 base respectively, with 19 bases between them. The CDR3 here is CASRRLTPEESGANVLTF. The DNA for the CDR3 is TGTGCCAGCAGGCGACTCACCCCAGAGGAATCTGGGGCCAACGTCCTGACTTTC.

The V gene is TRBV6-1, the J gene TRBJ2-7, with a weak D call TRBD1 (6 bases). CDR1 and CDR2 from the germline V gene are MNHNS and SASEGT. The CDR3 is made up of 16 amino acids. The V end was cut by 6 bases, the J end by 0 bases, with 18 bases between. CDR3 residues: CASRYDRTFNSYEQYF. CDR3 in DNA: TGTGCCAGCAGATACGACAGGACGTTTAACTCCTACGAGCAGTACTTC.

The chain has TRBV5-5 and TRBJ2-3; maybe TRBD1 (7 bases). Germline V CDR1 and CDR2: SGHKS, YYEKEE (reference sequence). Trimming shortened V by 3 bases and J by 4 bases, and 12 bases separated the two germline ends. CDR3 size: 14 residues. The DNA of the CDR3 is TGTGCCAGCAGCTCGGAGGGGGCTGCAGATACGCAGTATTTT. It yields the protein CASSSEGAADTQYF.

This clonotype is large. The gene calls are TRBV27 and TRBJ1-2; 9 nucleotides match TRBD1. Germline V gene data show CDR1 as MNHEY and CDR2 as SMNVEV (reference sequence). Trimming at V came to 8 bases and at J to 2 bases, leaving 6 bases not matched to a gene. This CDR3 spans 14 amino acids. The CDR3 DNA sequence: TGTGCCAGCGGGGGGGGACAGGGCAACTATGGCTACACCTTC. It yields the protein CASGGGQGNYGYTF.

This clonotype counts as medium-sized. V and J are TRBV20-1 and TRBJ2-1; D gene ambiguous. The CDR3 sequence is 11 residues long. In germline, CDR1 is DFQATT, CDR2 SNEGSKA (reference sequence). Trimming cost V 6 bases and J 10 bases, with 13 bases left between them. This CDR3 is CSAHGMGEQFF. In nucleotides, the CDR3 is TGCAGTGCCCACGGAATGGGGGAGCAGTTCTTC.

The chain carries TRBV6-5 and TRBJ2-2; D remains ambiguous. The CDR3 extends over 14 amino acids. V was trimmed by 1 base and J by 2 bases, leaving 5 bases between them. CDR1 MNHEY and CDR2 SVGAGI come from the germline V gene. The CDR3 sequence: CASSYWGNTGELFF. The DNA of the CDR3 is TGTGCCAGCAGTTACTGGGGTAACACCGGGGAGCTGTTTTTT.

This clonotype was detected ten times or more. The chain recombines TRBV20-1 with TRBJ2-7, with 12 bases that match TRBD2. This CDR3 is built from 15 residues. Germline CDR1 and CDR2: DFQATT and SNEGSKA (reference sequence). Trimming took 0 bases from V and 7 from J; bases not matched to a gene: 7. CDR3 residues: CSARDRLAGVGEQYF. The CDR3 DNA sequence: TGCAGTGCTAGAGATCGACTAGCGGGAGTGGGGGAGCAGTACTTC.

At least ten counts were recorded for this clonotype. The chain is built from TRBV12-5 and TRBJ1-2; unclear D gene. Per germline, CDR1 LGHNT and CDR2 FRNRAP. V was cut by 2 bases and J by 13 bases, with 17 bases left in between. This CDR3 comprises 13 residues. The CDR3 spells CASGLTPGGGGTF. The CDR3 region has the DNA TGTGCTAGTGGTTTGACCCCCGGAGGCGGCGGCACCTTC.

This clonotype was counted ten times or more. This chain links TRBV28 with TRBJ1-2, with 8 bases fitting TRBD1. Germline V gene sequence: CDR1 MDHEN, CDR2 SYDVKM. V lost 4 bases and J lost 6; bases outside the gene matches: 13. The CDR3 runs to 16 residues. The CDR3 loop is CASSSTWWTGKNGYTF. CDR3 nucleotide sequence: TGTGCCAGCAGTTCAACCTGGTGGACAGGGAAAAATGGCTACACCTTC.

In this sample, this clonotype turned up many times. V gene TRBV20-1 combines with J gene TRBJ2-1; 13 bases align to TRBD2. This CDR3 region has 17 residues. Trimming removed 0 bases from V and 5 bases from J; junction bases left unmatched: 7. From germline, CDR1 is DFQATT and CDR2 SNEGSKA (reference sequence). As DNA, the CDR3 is TGCAGTGCTAGAGATTTACTAGCGGGAGGGCCTAACAATGAGCAGTTCTTC. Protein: CSARDLLAGGPNNEQFF.

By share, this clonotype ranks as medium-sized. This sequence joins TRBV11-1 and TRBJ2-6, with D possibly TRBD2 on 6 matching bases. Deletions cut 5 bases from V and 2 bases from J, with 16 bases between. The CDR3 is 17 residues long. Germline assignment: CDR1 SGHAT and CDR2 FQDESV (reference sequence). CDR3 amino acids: CASSPPQERAGANVLTF. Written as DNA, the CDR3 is TGTGCCAGCAGCCCACCCCAGGAGCGGGCTGGGGCCAACGTCCTGACTTTC.

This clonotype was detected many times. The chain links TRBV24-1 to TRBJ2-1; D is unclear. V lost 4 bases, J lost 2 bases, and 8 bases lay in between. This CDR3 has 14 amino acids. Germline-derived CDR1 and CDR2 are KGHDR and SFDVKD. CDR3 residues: CATSERPAYNEQFF. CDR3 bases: TGTGCCACCAGTGAAAGGCCGGCCTACAATGAGCAGTTCTTC.

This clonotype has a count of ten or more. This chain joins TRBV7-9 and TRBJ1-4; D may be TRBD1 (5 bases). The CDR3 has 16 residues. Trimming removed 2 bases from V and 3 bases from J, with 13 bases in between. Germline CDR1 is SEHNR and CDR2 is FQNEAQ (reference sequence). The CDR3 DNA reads TGTGCCAGCAGCTTAATAGGAGGGGAGTCTAATGAAAAACTGTTTTTT. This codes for CASSLIGGESNEKLFF.

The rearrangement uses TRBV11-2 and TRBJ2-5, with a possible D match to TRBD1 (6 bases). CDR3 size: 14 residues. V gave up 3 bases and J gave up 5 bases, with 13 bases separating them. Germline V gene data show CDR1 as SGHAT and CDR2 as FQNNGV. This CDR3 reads CASSFAGTRETQYF. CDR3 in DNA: TGTGCCAGCAGCTTCGCCGGGACACGGGAGACCCAGTACTTC.